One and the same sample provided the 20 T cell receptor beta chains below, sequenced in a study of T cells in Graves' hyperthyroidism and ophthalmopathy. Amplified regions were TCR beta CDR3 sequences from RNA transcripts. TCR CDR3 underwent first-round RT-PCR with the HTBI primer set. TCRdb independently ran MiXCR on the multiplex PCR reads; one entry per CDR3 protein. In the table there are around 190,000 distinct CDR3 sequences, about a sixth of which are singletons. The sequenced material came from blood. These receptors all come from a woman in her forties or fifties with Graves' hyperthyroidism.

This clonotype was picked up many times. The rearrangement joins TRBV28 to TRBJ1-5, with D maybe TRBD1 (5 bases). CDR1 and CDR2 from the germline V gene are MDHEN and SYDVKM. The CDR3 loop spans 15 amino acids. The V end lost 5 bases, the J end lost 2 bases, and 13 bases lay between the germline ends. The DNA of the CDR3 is TGTGCCAGCAGTGCTCTGGGGGAGGGCAATCAGCCCCAGCATTTT. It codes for CASSALGEGNQPQHF. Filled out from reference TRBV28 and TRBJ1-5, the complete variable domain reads DVKVTQSSRYLVKRTGEKVFLECVQDMDHENMFWYRQDPGLGLRLIYFSYDVKMKEKGDIPEGYSVSREKKERFSLILESASTNQTSMYLCASSALGEGNQPQHFGDGTRLSIL.

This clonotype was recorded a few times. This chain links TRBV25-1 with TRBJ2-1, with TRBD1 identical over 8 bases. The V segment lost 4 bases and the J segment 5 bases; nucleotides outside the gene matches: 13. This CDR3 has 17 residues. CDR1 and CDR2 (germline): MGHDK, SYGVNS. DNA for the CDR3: TGTGCCAGCAGTGCCAGAGGACAGGGCCCCGCCCACAATGAGCAGTTCTTC. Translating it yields CASSARGQGPAHNEQFF. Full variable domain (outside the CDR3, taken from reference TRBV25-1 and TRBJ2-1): EADIYQTPRYLVIGTGKKITLECSQTMGHDKMYWYQQDPGMELHLIHYSYGVNSTEKGDLSSESTVSRIRTEHFPLTLESARPSHTSQYLCASSARGQGPAHNEQFFGPGTRLTVL.

The CDR3 DNA reads as TGTGCCAGCAGCCAAAGCACGAAAAGCTCCTACAATGAGCAGTTCTTC. This encodes CASSQSTKSSYNEQFF. This chain joins TRBV7-8 and TRBJ2-1; D gene unclear. Germline CDR1 and CDR2: SGHVS and FQNEAQ. CDR3 length: 16 residues. The ends were cut back, 5 bases at V and 0 bases at J, with 14 bases in the middle.

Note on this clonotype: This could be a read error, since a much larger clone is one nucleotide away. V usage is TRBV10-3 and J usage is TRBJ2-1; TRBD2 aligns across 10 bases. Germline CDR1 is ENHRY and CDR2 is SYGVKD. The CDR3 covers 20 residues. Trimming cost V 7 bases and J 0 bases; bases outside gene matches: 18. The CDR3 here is CAINTEAGGPGHLSYNEQFF. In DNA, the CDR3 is TGTGCCATCAATACAGAAGCGGGAGGGCCGGGCCATCTCTCCTACAATGAGCAGTTCTTC.

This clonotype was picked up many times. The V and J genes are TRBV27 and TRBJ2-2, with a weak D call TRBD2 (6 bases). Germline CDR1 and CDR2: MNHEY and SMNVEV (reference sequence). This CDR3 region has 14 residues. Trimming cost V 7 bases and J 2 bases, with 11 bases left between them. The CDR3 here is CASTGGQNTGELFF. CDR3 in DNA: TGTGCCAGCACTGGAGGGCAAAACACCGGGGAGCTGTTTTTT.

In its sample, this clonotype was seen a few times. CDR3 loop: CASNRGGWTEAFF. The CDR3 nucleotides are TGCGCCAGCAACAGGGGGGGATGGACTGAAGCTTTCTTT. This chain joins TRBV5-1 and TRBJ1-1; 8 nucleotides align to TRBD1. The ends lost 6 bases at V and 5 bases at J; junction bases unmatched: 6. This CDR3 is built from 13 residues. Germline assignment: CDR1 SGHRS and CDR2 YFSETQ. Combining the CDR3 with reference TRBV5-1 and TRBJ1-1 gives the whole variable domain KAGVTQTPRYLIKTRGQQVTLSCSPISGHRSVSWYQQTPGQGLQFLFEYFSETQRNKGNFPGRFSGRQFSNSRSEMNVSTLELGDSALYLCASNRGGWTEAFFGQGTRLTVV.

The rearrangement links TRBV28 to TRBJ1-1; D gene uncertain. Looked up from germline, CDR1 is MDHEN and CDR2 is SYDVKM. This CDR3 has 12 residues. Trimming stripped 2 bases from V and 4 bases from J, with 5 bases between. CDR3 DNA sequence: TGTGCCAGCAGTTTAGCGGCCACTGAAGCTTTCTTT. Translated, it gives CASSLAATEAFF. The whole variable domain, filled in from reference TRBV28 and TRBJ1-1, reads DVKVTQSSRYLVKRTGEKVFLECVQDMDHENMFWYRQDPGLGLRLIYFSYDVKMKEKGDIPEGYSVSREKKERFSLILESASTNQTSMYLCASSLAATEAFFGQGTRLTVV.

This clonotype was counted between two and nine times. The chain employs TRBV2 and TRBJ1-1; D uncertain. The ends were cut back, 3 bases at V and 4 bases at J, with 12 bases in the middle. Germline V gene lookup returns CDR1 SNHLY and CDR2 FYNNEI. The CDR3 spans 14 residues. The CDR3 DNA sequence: TGTGCCAGCAGTGAGGTCCAGATGAGCACTGAAGCTTTCTTT. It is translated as CASSEVQMSTEAFF. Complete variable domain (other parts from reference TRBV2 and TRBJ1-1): EPEVTQTPSHQVTQMGQEVILRCVPISNHLYFYWYRQILGQKVEFLVSFYNNEISEKSEIFDDQFSVERPDGSNFTLKIRSTKLEDSAMYFCASSEVQMSTEAFFGQGTRLTVV.

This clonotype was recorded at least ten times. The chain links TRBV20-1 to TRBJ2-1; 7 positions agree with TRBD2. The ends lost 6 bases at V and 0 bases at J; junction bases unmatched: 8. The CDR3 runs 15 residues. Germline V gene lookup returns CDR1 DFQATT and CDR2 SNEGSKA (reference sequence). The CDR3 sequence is CSAAQAGPSYNEQFF. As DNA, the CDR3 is TGCAGTGCGGCTCAAGCGGGGCCCTCCTACAATGAGCAGTTCTTC.

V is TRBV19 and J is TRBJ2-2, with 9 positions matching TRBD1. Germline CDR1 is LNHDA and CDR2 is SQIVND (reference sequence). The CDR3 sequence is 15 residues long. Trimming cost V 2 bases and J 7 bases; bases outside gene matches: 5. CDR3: CASSITGGGIGELFF. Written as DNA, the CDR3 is TGTGCCAGTAGTATAACAGGGGGCGGTATCGGGGAGCTGTTTTTT.

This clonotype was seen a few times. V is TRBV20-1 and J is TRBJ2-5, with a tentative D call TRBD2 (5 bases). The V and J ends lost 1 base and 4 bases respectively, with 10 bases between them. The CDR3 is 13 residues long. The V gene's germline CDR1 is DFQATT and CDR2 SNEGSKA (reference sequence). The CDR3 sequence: CSARGEGLETQYF. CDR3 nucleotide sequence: TGCAGTGCTAGAGGAGAGGGTTTAGAGACCCAGTACTTC.

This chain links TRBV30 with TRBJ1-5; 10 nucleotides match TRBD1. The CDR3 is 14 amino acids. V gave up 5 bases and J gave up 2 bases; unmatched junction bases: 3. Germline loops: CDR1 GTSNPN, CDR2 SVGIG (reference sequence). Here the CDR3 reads CAWSGTGGNQPQHF. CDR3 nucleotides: TGTGCCTGGTCCGGGACAGGGGGCAATCAGCCCCAGCATTTT.

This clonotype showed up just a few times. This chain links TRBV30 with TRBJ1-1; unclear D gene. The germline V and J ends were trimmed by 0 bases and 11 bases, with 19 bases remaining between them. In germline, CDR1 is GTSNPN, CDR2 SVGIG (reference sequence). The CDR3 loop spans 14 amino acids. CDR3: CAWSVQRSPSTAFF. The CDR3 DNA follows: TGTGCCTGGAGTGTACAGAGGTCCCCAAGCACCGCTTTCTTT.

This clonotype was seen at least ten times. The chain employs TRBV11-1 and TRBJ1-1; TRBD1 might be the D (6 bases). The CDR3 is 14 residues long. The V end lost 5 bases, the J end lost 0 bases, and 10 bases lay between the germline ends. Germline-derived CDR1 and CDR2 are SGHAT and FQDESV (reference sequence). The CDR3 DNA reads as TGTGCCAGCAGCCCAACAGGGTTGAACACTGAAGCTTTCTTT. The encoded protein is CASSPTGLNTEAFF.

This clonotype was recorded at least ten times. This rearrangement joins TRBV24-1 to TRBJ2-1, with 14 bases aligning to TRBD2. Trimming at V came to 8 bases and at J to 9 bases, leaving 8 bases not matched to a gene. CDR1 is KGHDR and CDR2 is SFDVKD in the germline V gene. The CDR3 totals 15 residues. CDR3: CATNTGLAGVGEQFF. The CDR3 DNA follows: TGTGCCACCAATACGGGACTAGCGGGAGTTGGTGAGCAGTTCTTC.

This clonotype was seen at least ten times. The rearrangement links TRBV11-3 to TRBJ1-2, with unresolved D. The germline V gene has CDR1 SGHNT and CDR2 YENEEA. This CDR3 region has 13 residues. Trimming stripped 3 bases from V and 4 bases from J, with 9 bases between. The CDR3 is CASSLEASYGYTF. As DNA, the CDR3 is TGTGCCAGCAGCTTGGAGGCCAGCTATGGCTACACCTTC. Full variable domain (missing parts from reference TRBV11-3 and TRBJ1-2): EAGVVQSPRYKIIEKKQPVAFWCNPISGHNTLYWYLQNLGQGPELLIRYENEEAVDDSQLPKDRFSAERLKGVDSTLKIQPAELGDSAVYLCASSLEASYGYTFGSGTRLTVV.

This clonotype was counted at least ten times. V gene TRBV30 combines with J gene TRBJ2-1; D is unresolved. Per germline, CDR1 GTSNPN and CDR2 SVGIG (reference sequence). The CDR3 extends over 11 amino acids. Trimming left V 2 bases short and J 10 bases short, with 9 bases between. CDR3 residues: CAWSSQLEQFF. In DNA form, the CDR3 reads TGTGCCTGGAGTTCCCAGTTGGAGCAGTTCTTC.

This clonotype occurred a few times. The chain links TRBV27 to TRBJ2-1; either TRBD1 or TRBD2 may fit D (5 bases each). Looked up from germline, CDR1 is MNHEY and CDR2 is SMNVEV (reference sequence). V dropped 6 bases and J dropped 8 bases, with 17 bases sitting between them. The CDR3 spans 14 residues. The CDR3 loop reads CASRGRPGWDEQFF. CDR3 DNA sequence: TGTGCCAGCAGGGGACGACCCGGGTGGGATGAGCAGTTCTTC.

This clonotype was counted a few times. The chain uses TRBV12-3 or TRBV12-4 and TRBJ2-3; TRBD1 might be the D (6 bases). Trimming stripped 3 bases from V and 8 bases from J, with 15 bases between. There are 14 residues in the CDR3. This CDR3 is CASSFLTQGGTQYF. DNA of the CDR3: TGTGCCAGCAGTTTTCTCACCCAAGGGGGTACGCAGTATTTT.

CDR3 region: CASSIDPSRGNTEAFF. CDR3 nucleotides: TGTGCCAGTAGTATAGACCCATCCCGGGGGAACACTGAAGCTTTCTTT. The chain recombines TRBV19 with TRBJ1-1; D gene uncertain. CDR1 is LNHDA and CDR2 is SQIVND in the germline V gene (reference sequence). The CDR3 covers 16 residues. Deletions cut 0 bases from V and 1 base from J, with 12 bases between.